These T cell receptor beta chains were read from a single sample in a study of blood T cell repertoires in COVID-19. The protocol was immunoSEQ multiplex PCR, while the TCRdb copy is restricted to in-frame clones and leaves out a portion. The sample shows around 250,000 clones, about 89% of them seen only once. The specimen was PBMCs or T cells enriched from blood (not recorded which). The receptors here all came from a human donor in a cohort exposed to, infected with or recovered from COVID-19 (not recorded which). The donor label of this sample is uncertain. CDR3s leave out the opening cysteine and the closing phenylalanine or tryptophan.

j_call v_call cdr3_aa
TRBJ2-1 TRBV14 ASSRYISNEQF
TRBJ2-2 TRBV5-6 ASSLPVGGGTTGELF
TRBJ2-5 TRBV7-9 ASSPARGAGTYETQY
TRBJ2-1 TRBV18 ASSPSMTWGQPPPYNEQF
TRBJ1-2 TRBV27 ASSSQGLDYGYT
TRBJ1-1 TRBV2 ASSVQGRAF
TRBJ1-1 TRBV30 AWRTTGTEAF
TRBJ1-2 TRBV7-2 ASSLVGGSGAGLNGYT
TRBJ2-5 TRBV24-1 ATSDLSLGGTQY
TRBJ1-4 TRBV25-1 ASTFGGYSEKLF
TRBJ2-2 TRBV3-1/TRBV3-2 ASSQDLPGGELF
TRBJ1-2 TRBV4-3 ASSPATEYGYT
TRBJ1-2 TRBV5-5 ASSLDGQGNYGYT
TRBJ1-2 TRBV10-3 AFQAGQGPYGYT
TRBJ2-1 TRBV19 ASSIRQGTYNEQF
TRBJ1-2 TRBV7-2 ASSLAFGGGNYGYT
TRBJ2-3 TRBV5-8 ASSLALRGALGTDTQY
TRBJ1-1 TRBV30 AWSVQTEAF
TRBJ1-4 TRBV4-1 ASSQDIPDTPNEKLF
TRBJ2-7 TRBV5-6 ASQGLSYEQY
TRBJ1-5 TRBV19 ASKGGQVLNQPQH
TRBJ2-1 TRBV2 ASIPWSGSYNEQF
TRBJ2-2 TRBV2 ASRLTSGGAGELF
TRBJ2-1 TRBV4-1 ASGGQGLHNEQF
TRBJ1-5 TRBV19 ASSSGGLNQPQH
TRBJ2-2 TRBV13 ASSPGQTTGELF
TRBJ2-2 TRBV9 ASSVSSGGAGTGELF
TRBJ2-7 TRBV2 ASGPSLYEQY
TRBJ1-2 TRBV20-1 SARTVYGYT
TRBJ2-7 TRBV5-1 ASSLAPLQGTDEQY
TRBJ1-1 TRBV18 ASSSVRNTEAF
TRBJ1-3 TRBV9 ASSAQGSGNTIY
TRBJ1-5 TRBV28 ASSPGTWRSNQPQH
TRBJ1-4 TRBV25-1 ASSPSRTGEKLF
TRBJ2-1 TRBV30 AWRSGAHNEQF
TRBJ2-3 TRBV5-4 ASSLSSGGEDTQY
TRBJ1-1 TRBV12-5 ASGFPPFFEVMNTEAF
TRBJ2-7 TRBV5-6 ASSLTGTGSHEQY
TRBJ1-3 TRBV2 ASSVGGSGNTIY
TRBJ2-3 TRBV30 ALSGFLTDTQY
TRBJ1-1 TRBV6-2/TRBV6-3 ASSARDTDTEAF
TRBJ2-3 TRBV10-3 AISEGTSGRTDTQY
TRBJ1-1 TRBV14 ASSQDEGAITEAF
TRBJ1-1 TRBV5-1 ASRPDRMNTEAF
TRBJ1-2 TRBV4-1 ASSQTNYGYT
TRBJ1-5 TRBV19 ASSSKSRANQPQH
TRBJ2-7 TRBV27 ASNLAGSYEQY
TRBJ1-2 TRBV19 ASMGVEGYYGYT
TRBJ1-6 TRBV5-6 ASSWTGADDSPLH
TRBJ1-3 TRBV7-2 ASSPLGRGSVTIY
TRBJ1-6 TRBV9 ASSVGGVGPGTPLH
TRBJ1-5 TRBV30 AWSAQNQPQH
TRBJ2-3 TRBV12-5 ASGFQLAGDTDTQY